This T cell receptor (beta chain) originates from a study of technical replicates of blood from a few donors. The method was immunoSEQ multiplex PCR; TCRdb's version includes in-frame clones alone and lacks a portion of them. The table shows about 82,000 clones, with around 94% occurring only once. Unmatched junction bases numbered 11, after V lost 0 bases and J lost 8 bases. The CDR3 has 17 residues. Germline V gene sequence: CDR1 SGDLS, CDR2 YYNGEE. This clone appeared a single time. The source is a human donor in good health. Sequencing was carried out using T cells isolated from PBMCs. The V and J genes are TRBV9 and TRBJ2-1; 10 bases are a match to TRBD2. This CDR3 reads CASSVARETSGLDEQFF. The CDR3 DNA is TGTGCCAGCAGCGTAGCCCGCGAGACTAGCGGGTTGGATGAGCAGTTCTTC. The full variable domain, completed using reference TRBV9 and TRBJ2-1, is DSGVTQTPKHLITATGQRVTLRCSPRSGDLSVYWYQQSLDQGLQFLIQYYNGEERAKGNILERFSAQQFPDLHSELNLSSLELGDSALYFCASSVARETSGLDEQFFGPGTRLTVL.